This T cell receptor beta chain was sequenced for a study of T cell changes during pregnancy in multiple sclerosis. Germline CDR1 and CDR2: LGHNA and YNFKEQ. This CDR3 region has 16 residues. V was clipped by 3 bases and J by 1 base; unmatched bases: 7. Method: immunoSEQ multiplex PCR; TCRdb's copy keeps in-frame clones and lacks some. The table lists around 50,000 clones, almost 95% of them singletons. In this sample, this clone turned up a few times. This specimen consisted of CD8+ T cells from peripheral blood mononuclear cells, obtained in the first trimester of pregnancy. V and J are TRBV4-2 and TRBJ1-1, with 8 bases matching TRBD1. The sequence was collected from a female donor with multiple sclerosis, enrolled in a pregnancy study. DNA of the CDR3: TGTGCCAGCAGCCACCCACCCCAGGGGGCGAACACTGAAGCTTTCTTT. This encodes CASSHPPQGANTEAFF.